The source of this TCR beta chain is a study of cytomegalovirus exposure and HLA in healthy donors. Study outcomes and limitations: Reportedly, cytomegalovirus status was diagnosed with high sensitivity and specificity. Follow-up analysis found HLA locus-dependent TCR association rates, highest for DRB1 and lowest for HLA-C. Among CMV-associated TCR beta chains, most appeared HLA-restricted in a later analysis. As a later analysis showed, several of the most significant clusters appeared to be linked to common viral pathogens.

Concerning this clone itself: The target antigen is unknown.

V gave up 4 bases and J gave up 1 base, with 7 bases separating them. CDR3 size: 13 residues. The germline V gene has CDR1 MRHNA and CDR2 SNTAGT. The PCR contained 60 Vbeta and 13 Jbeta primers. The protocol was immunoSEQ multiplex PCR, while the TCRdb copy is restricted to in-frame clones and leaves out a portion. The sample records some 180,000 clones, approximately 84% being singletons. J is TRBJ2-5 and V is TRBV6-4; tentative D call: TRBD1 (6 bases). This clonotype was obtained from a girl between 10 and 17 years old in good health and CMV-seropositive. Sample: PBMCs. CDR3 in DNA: TGTGCCAGCAGTGCAGGGGCCCAAGAGACCCAGTACTTC. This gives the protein CASSAGAQETQYF.